Below are 6 T cell receptor beta chains sequenced from a single sample in a study of blood T cell repertoires in COVID-19. Sequencing used immunoSEQ multiplex PCR; TCRdb keeps in-frame clones, though not all of them. Of approximately 50,000 clones in the sample, around 88% were seen once. The material sequenced was peripheral blood. These TCRs come from a human donor in a cohort sampled during active COVID-19.

Only one count was recorded for this clone. The chain employs TRBV21-1 and TRBJ2-1; the tabulated D call, TRBD2, remains unverified against the DNA. TRBV21-1 is a pseudogene segment. There are 18 residues in the CDR3. CDR3 coding DNA: TGTGCCAGCAGCAGATTGACTAGCGGGGGGAGCTCCTACAATGAGCAGTTCTTC. It specifies CASSRLTSGGSSYNEQFF.

This rearrangement joins TRBV11-2 to TRBJ2-1; 10 bases align to TRBD2. With 6 bases clipped from V and 3 bases from J, the junction kept 5 bases outside the gene matches. The CDR3 is made up of 15 amino acids. Germline-derived CDR1 and CDR2 are SGHAT and FQNNGV. The CDR3 reads CASSEQRGGYNEQFF. The CDR3 DNA follows: TGTGCCAGCAGTGAACAGCGGGGGGGCTACAATGAGCAGTTCTTC.

The chain recombines TRBV5-5 with TRBJ2-4, with D tentatively TRBD1 (5 bases). The germline gives CDR1 SGHKS, CDR2 YYEKEE (reference sequence). Trimming pared 4 bases from V and 0 bases from J, leaving 17 bases between. The CDR3 covers 17 residues. The CDR3 coding sequence is TGTGCCAGCAGCCGCGAAGGGGTAGATCTAGCCAAAAACATTCAGTACTTC. Its protein is CASSREGVDLAKNIQYF.

The chain recombines TRBV5-1 with TRBJ1-3; a possible D gene is TRBD1 (5 bases). This CDR3 contains 16 residues. Germline values: CDR1 SGHRS, CDR2 YFSETQ. With 2 bases removed from V and 2 bases from J, the gap between germline ends came to 14 bases. CDR3 protein: CASSLEGTATGNTIYF. The DNA of the CDR3 is TGCGCCAGCAGCTTAGAAGGGACTGCTACTGGAAACACCATATATTTT.

The rearrangement links TRBV6-1 to TRBJ2-3, with no clear D. The V gene's germline CDR1 is MNHNS and CDR2 SASEGT. V dropped 3 bases and J dropped 11 bases, with 18 bases sitting between them. The CDR3 runs 14 residues. The CDR3 here is CASSESRTLIEQYF. The CDR3 region has the DNA TGTGCCAGCAGTGAGTCCAGAACCCTCATCGAGCAGTATTTT.

The J gene is TRBJ2-2, the V gene TRBV6-6; no clear D. From germline, CDR1 is MNHNY and CDR2 SVGAGI (reference sequence). V lost 2 bases and J 2 bases, leaving 9 bases between the germline ends. This CDR3 is 15 amino acids long. The CDR3 nucleotides read TGTGCCAGCAGTTACATACAGAGTAACACCGGGGAGCTGTTTTTT. Translation: CASSYIQSNTGELFF.